Listed below are T cell receptor beta chains from one sample, sequenced in a study of CD8+ T cells in alopecia areata. TCRdb's copy holds only in-frame clones and misses some; the assay was immunoSEQ multiplex PCR. The sample includes approximately 180,000 clones, less than 70% of them seen just once. The material was CD8+ T cells sorted from blood, obtained at week 24, from a patient treated with tofacitinib. The receptors were sampled from a human donor with alopecia areata. CDR3s include the opening cysteine and the closing phenylalanine or tryptophan. D genes are given only for firm matches. The listing skips clone size in some rows; elsewhere it reads once, few, many or a size class.

clone size: .; V gene: TRBV7-9; J gene: TRBJ1-2; D gene: .; CDR3 length: 14; CDR3 protein: CASKNEGGGYGYTF; CDR3 DNA: TGTGCCAGCAAAAACGAGGGAGGAGGGTATGGCTACACCTTC
clone size: .; V gene: TRBV10-2; J gene: TRBJ2-2; D gene: TRBD2; CDR3 length: 15; CDR3 protein: CASRERTSVMGELFF; CDR3 DNA: TGCGCCAGCAGGGAACGGACTAGCGTGATGGGGGAGCTGTTTTTT
clone size: .; V gene: TRBV6-1; J gene: TRBJ2-7; D gene: .; CDR3 length: 14; CDR3 protein: CASSEEWQNYEQYF; CDR3 DNA: TGTGCCAGCAGTGAAGAGTGGCAGAACTACGAGCAGTACTTC
clone size: few; V gene: TRBV2; J gene: TRBJ1-1; D gene: .; CDR3 length: 15; CDR3 protein: CASSDHPGETTEAFF; CDR3 DNA: TGTGCCAGCAGTGATCACCCAGGGGAGACTACTGAAGCTTTCTTT
clone size: .; V gene: TRBV7-2; J gene: TRBJ2-1; D gene: TRBD2; CDR3 length: 15; CDR3 protein: CASSLAAGGPNEQFF; CDR3 DNA: TGTGCCAGCAGCTTAGCGGCGGGGGGTCCGAATGAGCAGTTCTTC
clone size: .; V gene: TRBV11-2; J gene: TRBJ1-2; D gene: TRBD1; CDR3 length: 16; CDR3 protein: CASSSSGTVLNYGYTF; CDR3 DNA: TGTGCCAGCAGCTCTTCCGGGACAGTGTTGAACTATGGCTACACCTTC
clone size: .; V gene: TRBV2; J gene: TRBJ2-7; D gene: .; CDR3 length: 16; CDR3 protein: CASSVAPTTRTYEQYF; CDR3 DNA: TGTGCCAGCAGTGTAGCCCCCACAACCAGGACCTACGAGCAGTACTTC
clone size: .; V gene: TRBV5-1; J gene: TRBJ2-7; D gene: .; CDR3 length: 13; CDR3 protein: CASRSGEPYEQYF; CDR3 DNA: TGCGCCAGCCGGTCCGGGGAGCCCTACGAGCAGTACTTC
clone size: .; V gene: TRBV18; J gene: TRBJ2-3; D gene: .; CDR3 length: 14; CDR3 protein: CASSPQRRADTQYF; CDR3 DNA: TGTGCCAGCTCACCACAGCGGCGAGCCGATACGCAGTATTTT
clone size: .; V gene: TRBV7-9; J gene: TRBJ2-1; D gene: .; CDR3 length: 13; CDR3 protein: CASSSGGGNEQFF; CDR3 DNA: TGTGCCAGCAGCTCCGGAGGGGGCAATGAGCAGTTCTTC
clone size: .; V gene: TRBV7-9; J gene: TRBJ1-5; D gene: .; CDR3 length: 14; CDR3 protein: CASSLRDKHQPQHF; CDR3 DNA: TGTGCCAGCAGCTTAAGGGATAAGCATCAGCCCCAGCATTTT
clone size: once; V gene: TRBV6-1; J gene: TRBJ2-2; D gene: .; CDR3 length: 13; CDR3 protein: CASSDISRGELFF; CDR3 DNA: TGTGCCAGCAGTGACATTAGTAGGGGGGAGCTGTTTTTT
clone size: few; V gene: TRBV29-1; J gene: TRBJ2-3; D gene: TRBD2; CDR3 length: 17; CDR3 protein: CSVERVQAGDYTDTQYF; CDR3 DNA: TGCAGCGTTGAGCGCGTCCAAGCGGGGGACTACACAGATACGCAGTATTTT
clone size: .; V gene: TRBV4-1; J gene: TRBJ2-1; D gene: TRBD2; CDR3 length: 15; CDR3 protein: CASSQYSGDYNEQFF; CDR3 DNA: TGCGCCAGCAGCCAATACAGCGGGGACTACAATGAGCAGTTCTTC